One and the same sample provided the 17 T cell receptor beta chains below, sequenced in a study of T cells in Graves' hyperthyroidism and ophthalmopathy. It was RNA transcripts that yielded the amplified TCR beta CDR3 regions. Initially, a first-round RT-PCR of the TCR CDR3 employed the HTBI primer set. One entry per CDR3 protein, called by TCRdb with MiXCR from the multiplex PCR reads. The sample contains roughly 200,000 distinct CDR3 sequences, less than 20% of which appear only once. The specimen was blood. All receptors come from a woman in her forties or fifties with Graves' hyperthyroidism.

This clonotype has more than one count but fewer than ten. This sequence joins TRBV7-9 and TRBJ2-7; tentatively, D is TRBD2 (5 bases). The CDR3 totals 18 residues. CDR1 and CDR2 from the germline V gene are SEHNR and FQNEAQ (reference sequence). V lost 2 bases to trimming and J lost 0 bases, with 20 bases between them. This chain's CDR3 is CASSLPSTPRGSSYEQYF. CDR3 nucleotide sequence: TGTGCCAGCAGCTTACCTTCAACCCCGAGAGGGAGCTCCTACGAGCAGTACTTC.

The chain links TRBV3-1 to TRBJ1-2; 8 bases agree with TRBD1. This CDR3 spans 17 amino acids. Germline CDR1 and CDR2: LGHDT and YNNKEL (reference sequence). The V segment lost 0 bases and the J segment 6 bases; nucleotides outside the gene matches: 12. The CDR3 nucleotides are TGTGCCAGCAGCCAAGAGATCGGCGCAGGGGGCAGAGATGGCTACACCTTC. Encoded protein: CASSQEIGAGGRDGYTF.

This clonotype was seen repeatedly, ten times or more. The V gene is TRBV7-6, the J gene TRBJ2-3; 7 nucleotides agree with TRBD1. CDR3 length: 14 amino acids. J gave up 4 bases and V 4 bases, and 5 bases lay outside the gene matches. Germline loops: CDR1 SGHVS, CDR2 FNYEAQ. The CDR3 region has the DNA TGTGCCAGCAGCTCCACGAGGGGGCCAGATACGCAGTATTTT. Encoded protein: CASSSTRGPDTQYF.

This clonotype has more than one count but fewer than ten. The chain links TRBV29-1 to TRBJ1-4, with D perhaps TRBD1 (5 bases). Trimming removed 7 bases from V and 4 bases from J, with 13 bases in between. This CDR3 spans 13 amino acids. Germline lookup yields CDR1 SQVTM and CDR2 ANQGSEA. This CDR3 reads CSAKGPSNEKLFF. The CDR3 DNA sequence: TGCAGCGCAAAGGGACCGAGTAATGAAAAACTGTTTTTT.

The genes are TRBV30 and TRBJ1-2, with unresolved D. This CDR3 comprises 12 residues. The V end was cut by 1 base, the J end by 6 bases, with 9 bases between. Germline CDR1 GTSNPN, CDR2 SVGIG (reference sequence). Here the CDR3 reads CAWSAGNHGYTF. CDR3 sequence (DNA): TGTGCCTGGAGTGCTGGGAACCATGGCTACACCTTC.

This clonotype came up many times. J is TRBJ1-5 and V is TRBV20-1; D perhaps matches TRBD1 (6 bases). Germline V gene lookup returns CDR1 DFQATT and CDR2 SNEGSKA (reference sequence). CDR3 length: 15 amino acids. The ends were cut back, 4 bases at V and 0 bases at J, with 13 bases in the middle. CDR3 sequence: CSAIRDINSNQPQHF. In DNA form, the CDR3 reads TGCAGTGCTATCCGGGACATAAATAGCAATCAGCCCCAGCATTTT.

Many counts were recorded for this clonotype. The CDR3 loop is CASSETSGSEQYF. The CDR3 bases are TGTGCCAGCAGCGAGACTAGCGGGAGCGAGCAGTACTTC. The chain has TRBV7-2 and TRBJ2-7; 12 bases align to TRBD2. There are 13 residues in the CDR3. In germline, CDR1 is SGHTA, CDR2 FQGNSA. J gave up 6 bases and V 5 bases, and 2 bases lay outside the gene matches.

In its sample, this clonotype was seen many times. This chain connects TRBV7-8 to TRBJ1-1; 7 bases are a match to TRBD1. V trimming: 0 bases; J trimming: 2 bases; junction bases outside the gene matches: 15. Germline lookup yields CDR1 SGHVS and CDR2 FQNEAQ. This CDR3 contains 19 residues. This CDR3 is CASSLAQTGSRRTNTEAFF. In DNA, the CDR3 is TGTGCCAGCAGCTTAGCCCAGACAGGGAGTAGGCGAACTAACACTGAAGCTTTCTTT.

This clonotype was counted many times. This chain connects TRBV20-1 to TRBJ2-3; 8 bases align to TRBD2. CDR1 and CDR2 from the germline V gene are DFQATT and SNEGSKA (reference sequence). Trimming cost V 6 bases and J 6 bases; bases outside gene matches: 11. This CDR3 has 14 residues. CDR3 DNA sequence: TGCAGTGCAGACCCCGTCAGCGGGAGCGATACGCAGTATTTT. Translation gives CSADPVSGSDTQYF.

This clonotype was detected ten times or more. The V and J genes are TRBV27 and TRBJ1-6; 9 bases align to TRBD1. The CDR3 sequence is 16 residues long. Per the germline V gene, CDR1 is MNHEY and CDR2 is SMNVEV (reference sequence). The J segment lost 11 bases and the V segment lost 5 bases, leaving 13 bases of the junction unmatched. The CDR3 sequence: CASSLLSGTGLTPLHF. The CDR3 region has the DNA TGTGCCAGCAGTCTACTTTCCGGGACAGGGCTAACACCCCTCCACTTT.

This clonotype was seen ten or more times. This chain joins TRBV28 and TRBJ1-3, with a tentative D call TRBD1 (5 bases). Germline CDR1 and CDR2: MDHEN and SYDVKM. With 4 bases removed from V and 5 bases from J, the gap between germline ends came to 21 bases. The CDR3 runs 17 residues. CDR3 protein: CASSSFRGRGDRNTIYF. Here the CDR3 DNA reads TGTGCCAGCAGTTCATTTAGGGGCCGGGGAGACCGAAACACCATATATTTT.

In its sample, this clonotype was seen many times. The chain combines TRBV3-1 with TRBJ2-5; D uncertain. The germline V gene has CDR1 LGHDT and CDR2 YNNKEL (reference sequence). This CDR3 comprises 13 residues. Trimming removed 1 base from V and 5 bases from J, with 8 bases in between. The CDR3 here is CASSQGNVETQYF. The CDR3 region has the DNA TGTGCCAGCAGCCAAGGTAACGTGGAGACCCAGTACTTC.

This clonotype was seen only a few times. The J gene is TRBJ2-7, the V gene TRBV14; 11 nucleotides line up with TRBD2. Germline CDR1 reads SGHDN; CDR2 reads FVKESK. The junction had 7 bases not matched to a gene; V was cut back by 0 bases and J by 6 bases. The CDR3 runs 16 residues. In DNA, the CDR3 is TGTGCCAGCAGCCAAGATCCTAGCGGGAGGTTCGGCGAGCAGTACTTC. Translating it yields CASSQDPSGRFGEQYF.

This clonotype was observed many times. This chain uses TRBV20-1 with TRBJ1-1, with D perhaps matching TRBD1 (6 bases). Trimming took off 6 bases at V and 4 bases at J, with 12 bases between the two ends. The CDR3 loop spans 12 amino acids. Germline loops: CDR1 DFQATT, CDR2 SNEGSKA (reference sequence). CDR3 DNA: TGCAGTGCCAAACAGGGAATCACTGAAGCTTTCTTT. Translated: CSAKQGITEAFF.

This clonotype was observed many times. The chain links TRBV5-5 to TRBJ1-1; D is uncertain. Germline V gene data show CDR1 as SGHKS and CDR2 as YYEKEE (reference sequence). The CDR3 runs to 13 residues. Trimming took 6 bases from V and 4 from J, leaving 13 bases between them. CDR3 sequence: CASTPSGSTEAFF. For the CDR3, the DNA is TGTGCCAGCACCCCCTCCGGGAGCACTGAAGCTTTCTTT.

The table lists this clonotype with many counts. The gene calls are TRBV5-1 and TRBJ2-3, with 12 positions matching TRBD1. V shed 4 bases, J shed 8 bases, and the junction held 11 bases outside the gene matches. The germline gives CDR1 SGHRS, CDR2 YFSETQ. The CDR3 contains 16 residues. CDR3 residues: CASSLAGQGAVVTQYF. For the CDR3, the DNA is TGCGCCAGCAGCCTGGCGGGACAGGGGGCGGTAGTTACGCAGTATTTT.

The V call is TRBV19, the J call TRBJ1-6; 9 positions match TRBD1. Germline-derived CDR1 and CDR2 are LNHDA and SQIVND (reference sequence). There are 15 residues in the CDR3. With 6 bases clipped from V and 6 bases from J, the junction kept 6 bases outside the gene matches. Here the CDR3 DNA reads TGTGCCAGTAGCGGGACAGGGTGGAGTAATTCACCCCTCCACTTT. Amino acid sequence: CASSGTGWSNSPLHF.